What follows are 22 T cell receptor beta chains derived from one specimen sequenced in a study of read filtering for tumor transcriptome and immune sequencing. The library was built from about 400 ng RNA with molecular barcoded adaptors for alpha/delta and beta/gamma chains. TCRdb ran MiXCR on the reads and lists one entry per CDR3 protein. The sample lists 35,000 to 45,000 distinct CDR3 sequences; around 15% were seen once. Specimen: a population of CD138-negative cells sorted from bone marrow. These receptors all come from a donor at least 40 years old with multiple myeloma.

This clonotype came up many times. The chain carries TRBV20-1 and TRBJ1-5; maybe TRBD1 (5 bases). V shed 2 bases and J shed 3 bases, with 11 bases lying between them. The CDR3 length is 14 residues. CDR1 and CDR2 from the germline V gene are DFQATT and SNEGSKA (reference sequence). The CDR3 spells CSARSGGFNQPQHF. The CDR3 DNA follows: TGCAGTGCTAGATCGGGGGGATTCAATCAGCCCCAGCATTTT.

This clonotype occurred many times. The V call is TRBV20-1, the J call TRBJ2-1; TRBD2 might be the D (6 bases). The CDR3 extends over 15 amino acids. Trimming shortened V by 4 bases and J by 4 bases, and 17 bases separated the two germline ends. Per the germline V gene, CDR1 is DFQATT and CDR2 is SNEGSKA (reference sequence). The CDR3 protein is CSAISPLAFYNEQFF. The DNA for the CDR3 is TGCAGTGCTATTTCCCCCCTAGCGTTTTACAATGAGCAGTTCTTC.

Sample share makes this clonotype medium-sized (0.01 to 0.1%). This rearrangement joins TRBV20-1 to TRBJ1-5; D gene unclear. V was pared by 7 bases and J by 0 bases, with 7 bases between. This CDR3 has 12 residues. Germline values: CDR1 DFQATT, CDR2 SNEGSKA (reference sequence). CDR3 protein: CSGAYSNQPQHF. CDR3 nucleotides: TGCAGTGGAGCGTATAGCAATCAGCCCCAGCATTTT.

In this sample, this clonotype turned up many times. The chain combines TRBV7-2 with TRBJ2-1, with TRBD2 as a possible D gene (5 bases). Trimming shortened V by 1 base and J by 2 bases, and 12 bases separated the two germline ends. Germline V gene data show CDR1 as SGHTA and CDR2 as FQGNSA. The CDR3 sequence is 16 residues long. CDR3 protein: CASSLDKAGTYNEQFF. The CDR3 nucleotides read TGTGCCAGCAGCTTAGATAAGGCCGGGACCTACAATGAGCAGTTCTTC.

This clonotype showed up just a few times. The conserved closing phenylalanine or tryptophan is absent in this CDR3, likely reflecting a read error. The chain recombines TRBV20-1 with TRBJ1-1, with D hard to call. The germline V gene has CDR1 DFQATT and CDR2 SNEGSKA (reference sequence). Trimming took 5 bases from V and 5 from J, leaving 15 bases between them. CDR3 length: 13 residues. The CDR3 DNA reads as TGCAGTGCTGTTCAAGGGTCGCGAACTGAAGCTTTCTAC. Protein product: CSAVQGSRTEAFY.

This clonotype was detected many times. V gene TRBV30 combines with J gene TRBJ2-3; the D gene is possibly TRBD1 (5 bases). Germline loops: CDR1 GTSNPN, CDR2 SVGIG (reference sequence). The germline V and J ends were trimmed by 1 base and 3 bases, with 11 bases remaining between them. This CDR3 spans 14 amino acids. The DNA of the CDR3 is TGTGCCTGGAGTGAAGGGGCGCTGACAGATACGCAGTATTTT. Protein: CAWSEGALTDTQYF.

There are many counts of this clonotype. The chain links TRBV5-1 to TRBJ2-3; no clear D gene. The length of the CDR3 is 15 residues. Trimming left V 2 bases short and J 0 bases short, with 10 bases between. Germline V gene sequence: CDR1 SGHRS, CDR2 YFSETQ. CDR3 amino acids: CASSFKGSSTDTQYF. Written as DNA, the CDR3 is TGCGCCAGCAGCTTTAAGGGTTCTAGCACAGATACGCAGTATTTT.

This clonotype was seen only a few times. This likely stems from a read error, as it lies one base from a far larger clone. V and J are TRBV3-2 and TRBJ1-1. TRBV3-2 is reported as a pseudogene. The CDR3 sequence is 15 residues long. The CDR3 here is CASSHSPLVETEAFF. The CDR3 DNA is TGTGCCAGCAGCCACAGCCCGCTGGTTGAGACTGAAGCTTTCTTT.

For this clonotype: This sequence is one base from a far larger clone and is likely a read error. CDR3 amino acids: CASSLPRRDKGRESQNTQYF. CDR3 coding DNA: TGTGCCAGCAGCTTACCCCGGAGGGATAAGGGGCGGGAGAGCCAGAATACGCAGTATTTT. The chain combines TRBV7-8 with TRBJ1-4, with TRBD2 matching 7 bases. The J call may be incorrect, as the DNA end agrees better with TRBJ2-3. This CDR3 has 20 amino acids. Per germline, CDR1 SGHVS and CDR2 FQNEAQ.

This chain joins TRBV20-1 and TRBJ2-3, with 9 positions matching TRBD2. Germline CDR1 is DFQATT and CDR2 is SNEGSKA (reference sequence). The CDR3 contains 15 residues. After removal of 6 bases from V and 4 bases from J, the junction contained 11 bases not matched to a gene. The CDR3 bases are TGCAGTGCCCAGCCGGGGCGGGAGGGCGCAGATACGCAGTATTTT. Translated, it gives CSAQPGREGADTQYF.

This clonotype was detected many times. V and J are TRBV6-5 and TRBJ2-7; tentatively, D is TRBD1 (7 bases). V lost 10 bases to trimming and J lost 5 bases, with 15 bases between them. In germline, CDR1 is MNHEY, CDR2 SVGAGI. The CDR3 totals 12 residues. The CDR3 here is CATQGGFDEQYF. The CDR3 DNA sequence: TGTGCCACCCAGGGGGGTTTCGACGAGCAGTACTTC.

This clonotype came up many times. This sequence joins TRBV10-3 and TRBJ2-7, with D maybe TRBD1 (6 bases). From germline, CDR1 is ENHRY and CDR2 SYGVKD. V was clipped by 3 bases and J by 2 bases, with 8 bases between them. This CDR3 contains 13 residues. In DNA, the CDR3 is TGTGCCATCAGTGAAGGACAGCCCTACGAGCAGTACTTC. Translated, it gives CAISEGQPYEQYF.

Many counts were recorded for this clonotype. The rearrangement uses TRBV7-9 and TRBJ2-1; D is uncertain. Trimming left V 1 base short and J 0 bases short, with 16 bases between. The CDR3 runs 18 residues. Germline lookup yields CDR1 SEHNR and CDR2 FQNEAQ (reference sequence). CDR3 in amino acids: CASSLGPGDASSYNEQFF. The CDR3 nucleotides are TGTGCCAGCAGCTTAGGCCCGGGTGATGCCAGCTCCTACAATGAGCAGTTCTTC.

This clonotype was counted many times. The chain joins TRBV20-1 to TRBJ2-1; TRBD2 is a possible D gene (5 bases). Germline CDR1 DFQATT, CDR2 SNEGSKA (reference sequence). The CDR3 is made up of 16 amino acids. V shed 6 bases and J shed 0 bases, with 18 bases lying between them. The DNA of the CDR3 is TGCAGTGCCCTCTCCGGACTCGCCCGCTCCTACAATGAGCAGTTCTTC. Protein product: CSALSGLARSYNEQFF.

With regard to this clonotype: Being one base from a much bigger clone, this may be a read error. J is TRBJ2-5 and V is TRBV29-1; TRBD1 matches 8 bases. J lost 4 bases, V lost 1 base, and 11 bases had no gene match. The CDR3 totals 16 residues. Germline V CDR1 and CDR2: SQVTM, ANQGSEA. The CDR3: CSVEGYRDRRIETQYF. The DNA for the CDR3 is TGCAGCGTTGAAGGGTACCGGGACAGGAGAATAGAGACCCAGTACTTC.

As for this clonotype: The conserved phenylalanine or tryptophan normally closing the CDR3 is absent here, so this likely arose from a read error. The chain uses TRBV11-2 and TRBJ2-1, with D perhaps matching TRBD2 (6 bases). There are 12 residues in the CDR3. The V end was cut by 5 bases, the J end by 6 bases, with 8 bases between. Germline CDR1 reads SGHAT; CDR2 reads FQNNGV. CDR3 coding DNA: TGTGCCAGCAGCCCACTAGCCAATGAGCAGTTCCTC. This encodes CASSPLANEQFL.

At least ten counts were recorded for this clonotype. The chain links TRBV5-5 to TRBJ2-6; D remains unclear. The CDR3 runs to 16 residues. The germline V and J ends were trimmed by 4 bases and 2 bases, with 13 bases remaining between them. Germline V gives CDR1 SGHKS, CDR2 YYEKEE (reference sequence). For the CDR3, the DNA is TGTGCCAGCAGCCCGACACGTCTTCCTGGGGCCAACGTCCTGACTTTC. Protein product: CASSPTRLPGANVLTF.

This clonotype was observed at least ten times. The chain links TRBV2 to TRBJ2-1; unclear D gene. This CDR3 is built from 15 residues. V lost 1 base to trimming and J lost 7 bases, with 14 bases between them. Germline CDR1 SNHLY, CDR2 FYNNEI. CDR3 in DNA: TGTGCCAGCAGTGAAGGGGGATCGACGGGTAATGAGCAGTTCTTC. It encodes CASSEGGSTGNEQFF.

The chain links TRBV6-1 to TRBJ2-1; possible D gene TRBD2, 6 bases. Germline V gives CDR1 MNHNS, CDR2 SASEGT. Trimming stripped 1 base from V and 4 bases from J, with 17 bases between. This CDR3 spans 17 amino acids. The CDR3 is CASSEDGGAGTYNEQFF. As DNA, the CDR3 is TGTGCCAGCAGTGAAGATGGTGGCGCGGGAACATACAATGAGCAGTTCTTC.

This clonotype was recorded at least ten times. V usage is TRBV7-8 and J usage is TRBJ2-2, with TRBD2 matching over 12 bases. CDR1 and CDR2 from the germline V gene are SGHVS and FQNEAQ. V lost 5 bases, J lost 7 bases, and 8 bases stayed unmatched. The CDR3 contains 16 residues. CDR3 in amino acids: CASSRVTSGRVGELFF. CDR3 bases: TGTGCCAGCAGCCGCGTGACTAGCGGGAGAGTCGGGGAGCTGTTTTTT.

This clonotype was recorded many times. The chain has TRBV4-1 and TRBJ2-3, with 7 bases identical to TRBD2. V lost 4 bases and J lost 5; bases outside the gene matches: 15. CDR1 is MGHRA and CDR2 is YSYEKL in the germline V gene. The CDR3 is 17 residues long. Here the CDR3 DNA reads TGCGCCAGCAGCCCTTTGGCGGGAGTCGGGTGGAGAGATACGCAGTATTTT. Residues: CASSPLAGVGWRDTQYF.

This clonotype occurred many times. The J gene is TRBJ2-1, the V gene TRBV24-1; possibly TRBD2 for D (5 bases). Germline CDR1 KGHDR, CDR2 SFDVKD. The CDR3 consists of 14 residues. With 5 bases removed from V and 6 bases from J, the gap between germline ends came to 13 bases. CDR3 region: CATSVPGGSNEQFF. The CDR3 DNA sequence: TGTGCCACCAGTGTACCTGGTGGGAGCAATGAGCAGTTCTTC.